This T cell receptor beta chain was sequenced for a study of Ad26.COV2.S vaccination and SARS-CoV-2 variants. About the study: Intramuscular Ad26.COV2.S at 5x10^10 or 1x10^11 viral particles. Study-level points and caveats: Quantification of TCR breadth and depth may have yielded underestimates of total T cell responses.

Note on this clone: Its antigen is still unknown.

The treatment denotes: some 20 received Ad26.COV2.S at low or high dose, single or two shots; five or six received placebo; per-sample allocation not given. The samples were gathered on day 63 after the first injection of vaccine or placebo. Germline V CDR1 and CDR2: MNHEY, SVGEGT. This CDR3 has 16 amino acids. The V gene end was trimmed by 2 bases and the J gene end by 2 bases; junction bases not matched to a gene: 4. Sequencing was performed with immunoSEQ multiplex PCR; in TCRdb, only in-frame clones are kept and a portion is missing. The table lists around 300,000 clones, about 88% of them singletons.

The input for sequencing was peripheral blood, taken in a trial of Ad26.COV2.S vaccine versus placebo. The TCR was taken from a person between 18 and 60 years old who received the Ad26.COV2.S COVID-19 vaccine or a placebo. The rearrangement joins TRBV6-2 or TRBV6-3 to TRBJ2-3; 10 nucleotides align to TRBD2. CDR3 loop: CASSYGTSAYTDTQYF. The CDR3 DNA follows: TGTGCCAGCAGTTACGGGACTAGCGCATACACAGATACGCAGTATTTT.